The entry that follows covers one T cell receptor (beta chain) sequence. These data come from a study of blood T cell repertoires in COVID-19. Study context: Samples taken during acute and convalescent COVID-19 were collected in the United States, Italy and Spain. Nucleic acid was either cDNA or gDNA, and it came from T cells, B-cell-depleted T cells, or PBMCs.

Original handling: Estimation of nucleated cell counts relied on the amplification of reference gene primers. Assay: immunoSEQ multiplex PCR; the TCRdb copy retains only in-frame clones and omits some. V, J and clone size are those of that table, while D and trimming were read from the DNA. The sample has tens of thousands of clones; more than 70% are singletons. J lost 4 bases, V lost 2 bases, and 3 bases had no gene match. The CDR3 is 14 residues long. Germline assignment: CDR1 SGHDT and CDR2 YYEEEE. The rearrangement joins TRBV5-6 to TRBJ1-5; 7 positions agree with TRBD1. The clonotype comes from a human donor in a cohort sampled during active COVID-19. The sequenced sample was peripheral blood. CDR3 in amino acids: CASSFRGQNQPQHF. DNA for the CDR3: TGTGCCAGCAGCTTTAGGGGACAGAATCAGCCCCAGCATTTT. Based on the CDR3 plus reference TRBV5-6 and TRBJ1-5, the full variable domain is DAGVTQSPTHLIKTRGQQVTLRCSPKSGHDTVSWYQQALGQGPQFIFQYYEEEERQRGNFPDRFSGHQFPNYSSELNVNALLLGDSALYLCASSFRGQNQPQHFGDGTRLSIL.